This record looks at one T cell receptor (beta chain) sequence and its context. V lost 3 bases to trimming and J lost 0 bases; unmatched junction nucleotides: 7. The CDR3 loop spans 16 amino acids. The germline gives CDR1 SGHTS, CDR2 YDEGEE. This entry is derived from a study of blood T cell repertoires in COVID-19. Background on the study: Acute and convalescent COVID-19 samples came from the United States, Italy and Spain. Sources were T cells, B-cell-depleted T cells, or PBMCs; the material itself was cDNA or gDNA.

In the original processing: Amplified reference gene primers provided the basis for estimating nucleated cell counts. Profiled with immunoSEQ multiplex PCR; TCRdb holds only in-frame clones, not every one. V and J calls plus clone size are reproduced from that table; the DNA served to infer D and trimming. The sample holds approximately 90,000 clones; around four fifths are singletons and the top ten take more than 25%. V gene TRBV5-8 combines with J gene TRBJ2-3; TRBD1 aligns across 7 bases. This TCR was sampled from a woman of 80 years or more with active or convalescent COVID-19. The sequenced material came from peripheral blood. The CDR3 sequence is CASSSYRGHSTDTQYF. As DNA, the CDR3 is TGTGCCAGCAGCTCGTACAGGGGACATAGCACAGATACGCAGTATTTT.